This T cell receptor beta chain was identified in a study of monozygotic twins with inflammatory bowel disease. TCRdb reprocessed the 5' RACE reads and keeps a single row for each CDR3 protein, giving no DNA. In total, the table holds a few hundred thousand distinct CDR3 sequences. The germline V gene encodes CDR1 MNHEY and CDR2 SVGAGI. This CDR3 region has 16 residues. J is TRBJ1-1 and V is TRBV6-5; TCRdb's D gene call, TRBD1, goes unchecked for lack of DNA. This clonotype was sampled from a human donor with ulcerative colitis or Crohn's disease, or a healthy co-twin of an affected twin (not recorded which). What was sequenced was blood. The CDR3 sequence is CASRYNRGGKNTEAFF.